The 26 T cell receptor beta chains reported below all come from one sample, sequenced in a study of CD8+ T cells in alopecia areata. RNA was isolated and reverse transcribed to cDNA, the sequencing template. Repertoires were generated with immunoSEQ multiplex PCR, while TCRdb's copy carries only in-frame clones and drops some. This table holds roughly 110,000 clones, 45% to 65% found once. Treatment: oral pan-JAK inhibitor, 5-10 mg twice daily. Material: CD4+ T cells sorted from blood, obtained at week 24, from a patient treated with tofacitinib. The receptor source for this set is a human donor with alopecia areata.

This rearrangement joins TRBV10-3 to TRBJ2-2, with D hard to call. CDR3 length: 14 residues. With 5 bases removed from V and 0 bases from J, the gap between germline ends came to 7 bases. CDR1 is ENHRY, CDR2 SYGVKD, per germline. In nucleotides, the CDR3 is TGTGCCATCAGTCCACTACCGAACACCGGGGAGCTGTTTTTT. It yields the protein CAISPLPNTGELFF.

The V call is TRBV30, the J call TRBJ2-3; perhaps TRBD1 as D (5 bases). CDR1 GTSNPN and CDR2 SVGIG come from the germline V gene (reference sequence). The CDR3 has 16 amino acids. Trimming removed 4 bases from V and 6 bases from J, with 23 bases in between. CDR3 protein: CAWTPWDWTSGDTQYF. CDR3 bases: TGTGCCTGGACCCCATGGGATTGGACGTCAGGGGATACGCAGTATTTT.

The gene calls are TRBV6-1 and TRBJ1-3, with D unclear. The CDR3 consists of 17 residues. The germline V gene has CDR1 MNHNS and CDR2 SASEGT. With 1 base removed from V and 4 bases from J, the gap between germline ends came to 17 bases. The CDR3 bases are TGTGCCAGCAGTGAAGTCCGGATACGCCCATGGGGAAACACCATATATTTT. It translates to CASSEVRIRPWGNTIYF.

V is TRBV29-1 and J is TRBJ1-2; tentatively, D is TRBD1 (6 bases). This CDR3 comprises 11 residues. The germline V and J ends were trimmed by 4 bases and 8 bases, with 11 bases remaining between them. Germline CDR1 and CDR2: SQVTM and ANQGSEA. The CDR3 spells CSVVSDSGYTF. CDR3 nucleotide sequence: TGCAGCGTTGTGTCGGACAGCGGCTACACCTTC.

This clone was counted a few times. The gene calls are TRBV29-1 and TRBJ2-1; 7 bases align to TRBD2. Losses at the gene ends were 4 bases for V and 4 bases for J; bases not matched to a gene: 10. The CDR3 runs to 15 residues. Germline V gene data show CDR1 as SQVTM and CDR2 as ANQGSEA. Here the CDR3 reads CSVALDGRFYNEQFF. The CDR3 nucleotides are TGCAGCGTTGCCCTTGACGGGAGGTTTTACAATGAGCAGTTCTTC.

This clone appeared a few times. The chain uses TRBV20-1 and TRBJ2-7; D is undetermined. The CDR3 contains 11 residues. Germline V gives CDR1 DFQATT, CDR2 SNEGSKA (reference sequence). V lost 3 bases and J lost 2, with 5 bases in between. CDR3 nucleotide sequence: TGCAGTGCTAGTCTAGCCTACGAGCAGTACTTC. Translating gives CSASLAYEQYF.

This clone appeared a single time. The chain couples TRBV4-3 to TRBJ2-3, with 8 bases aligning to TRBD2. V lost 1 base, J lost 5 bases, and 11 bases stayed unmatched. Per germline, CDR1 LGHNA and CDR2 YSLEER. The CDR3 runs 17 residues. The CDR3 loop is CASSQGLSGGQLDTQYF. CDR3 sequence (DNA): TGCGCCAGCAGCCAAGGGTTGAGCGGGGGCCAGCTAGATACGCAGTATTTT.

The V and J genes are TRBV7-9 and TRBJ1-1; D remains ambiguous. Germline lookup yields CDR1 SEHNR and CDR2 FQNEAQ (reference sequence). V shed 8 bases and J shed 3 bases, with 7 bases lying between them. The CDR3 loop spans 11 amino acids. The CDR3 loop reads CASGPDTEAFF. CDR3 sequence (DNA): TGTGCCAGCGGCCCGGACACTGAAGCTTTCTTT.

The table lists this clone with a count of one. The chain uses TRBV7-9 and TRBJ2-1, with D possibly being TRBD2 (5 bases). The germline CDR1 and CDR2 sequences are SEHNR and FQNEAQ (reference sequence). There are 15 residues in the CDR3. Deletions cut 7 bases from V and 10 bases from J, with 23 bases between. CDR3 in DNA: TGTGCCAGCAACAAAGGGAGATCCCGCTCTAGCGAGCAGTTCTTC. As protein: CASNKGRSRSSEQFF.

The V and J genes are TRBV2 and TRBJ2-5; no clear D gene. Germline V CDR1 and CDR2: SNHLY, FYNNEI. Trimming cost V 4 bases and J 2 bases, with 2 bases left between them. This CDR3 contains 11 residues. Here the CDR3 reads CASSAQETQYF. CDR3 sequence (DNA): TGTGCCAGCAGTGCACAAGAGACCCAGTACTTC.

CDR3 loop: CAIYNQGENYGYTF. The CDR3 DNA reads TGTGCCATCTATAATCAGGGGGAGAACTATGGCTACACCTTC. This chain links TRBV10-3 with TRBJ1-2, with TRBD1 matching over 7 bases. The germline gives CDR1 ENHRY, CDR2 SYGVKD. The CDR3 extends over 14 amino acids. With V trimmed by 8 bases and J by 2 bases, 8 bases remained unmatched.

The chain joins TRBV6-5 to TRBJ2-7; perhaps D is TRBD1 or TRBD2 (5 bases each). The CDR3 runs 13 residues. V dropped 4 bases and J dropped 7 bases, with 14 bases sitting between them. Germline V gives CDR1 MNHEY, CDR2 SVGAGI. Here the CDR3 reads CASSSPGAVEQYF. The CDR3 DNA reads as TGTGCCAGCAGTTCCCCCGGGGCTGTAGAGCAGTACTTC.

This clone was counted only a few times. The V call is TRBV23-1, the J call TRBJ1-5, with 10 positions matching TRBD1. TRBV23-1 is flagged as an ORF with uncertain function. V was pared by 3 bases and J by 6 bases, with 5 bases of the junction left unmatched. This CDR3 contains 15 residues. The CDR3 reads CASSHRQGARQPQHF. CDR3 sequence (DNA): TGCGCCAGCAGTCATAGACAGGGGGCCCGTCAGCCCCAGCATTTT.

CDR3 nucleotides: TGTGCCAGCAGTTCACAGGGTACCTATGGCTACACCTTC. Amino acids: CASSSQGTYGYTF. The chain is built from TRBV6-6 and TRBJ1-2; maybe TRBD1 (6 bases). Germline assignment: CDR1 MNHNY and CDR2 SVGAGI (reference sequence). The length of the CDR3 is 13 residues. With 4 bases removed from V and 4 bases from J, the gap between germline ends came to 10 bases.

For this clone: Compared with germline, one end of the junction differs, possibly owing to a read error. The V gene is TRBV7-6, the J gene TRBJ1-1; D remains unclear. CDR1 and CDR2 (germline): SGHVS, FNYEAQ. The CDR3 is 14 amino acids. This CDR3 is CASSVAGGNTEAFF. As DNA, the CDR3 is TGTGCCAGCAGCGTAGCGGGAGGGAACACTGAAGCTTTCTTT.

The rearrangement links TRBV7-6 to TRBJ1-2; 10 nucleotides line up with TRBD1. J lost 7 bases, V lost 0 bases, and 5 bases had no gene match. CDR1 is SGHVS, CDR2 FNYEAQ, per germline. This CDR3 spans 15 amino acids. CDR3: CASSLAPGQGVGYTF. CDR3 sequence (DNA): TGTGCCAGCAGCTTAGCGCCCGGACAGGGGGTTGGCTACACCTTC.

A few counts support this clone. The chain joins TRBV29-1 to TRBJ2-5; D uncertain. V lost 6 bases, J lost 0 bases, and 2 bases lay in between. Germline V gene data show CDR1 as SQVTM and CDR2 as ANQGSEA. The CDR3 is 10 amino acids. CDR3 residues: CSVHQETQYF. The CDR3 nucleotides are TGCAGCGTCCACCAAGAGACCCAGTACTTC.

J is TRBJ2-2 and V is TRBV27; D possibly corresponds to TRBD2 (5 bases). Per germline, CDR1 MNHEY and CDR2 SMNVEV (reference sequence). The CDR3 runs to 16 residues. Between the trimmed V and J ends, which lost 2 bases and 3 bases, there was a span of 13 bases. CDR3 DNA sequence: TGTGCCAGCAGTTTAAGAGGGTTTAAGCACACCGGGGAGCTGTTTTTT. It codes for CASSLRGFKHTGELFF.

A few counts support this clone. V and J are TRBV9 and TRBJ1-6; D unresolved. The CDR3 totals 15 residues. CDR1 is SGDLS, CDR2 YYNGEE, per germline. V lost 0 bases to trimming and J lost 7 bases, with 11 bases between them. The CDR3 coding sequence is TGTGCCAGCAGCGTAGAATCTGGTGGCAATTCACCCCTCCACTTT. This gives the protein CASSVESGGNSPLHF.

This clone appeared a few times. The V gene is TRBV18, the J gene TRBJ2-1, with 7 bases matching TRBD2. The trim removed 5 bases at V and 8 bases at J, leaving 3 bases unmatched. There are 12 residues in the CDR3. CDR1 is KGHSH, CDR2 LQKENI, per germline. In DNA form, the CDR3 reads TGTGCCAGCTCAAGGGAGGGCTATGAGCAGTTCTTC. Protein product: CASSREGYEQFF.

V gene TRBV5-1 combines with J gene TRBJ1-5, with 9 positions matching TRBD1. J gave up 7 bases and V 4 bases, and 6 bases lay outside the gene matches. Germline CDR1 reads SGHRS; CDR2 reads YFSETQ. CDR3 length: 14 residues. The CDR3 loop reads CASSAGTGRQPQHF. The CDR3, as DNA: TGCGCCAGCAGCGCAGGGACAGGGAGGCAGCCCCAGCATTTT.

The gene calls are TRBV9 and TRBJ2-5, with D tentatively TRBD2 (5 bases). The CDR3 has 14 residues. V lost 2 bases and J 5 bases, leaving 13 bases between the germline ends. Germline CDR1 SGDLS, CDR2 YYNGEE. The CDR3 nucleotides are TGTGCCAGCAGCGTCGACCCTAGCCCCGAGACCCAGTACTTC. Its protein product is CASSVDPSPETQYF.

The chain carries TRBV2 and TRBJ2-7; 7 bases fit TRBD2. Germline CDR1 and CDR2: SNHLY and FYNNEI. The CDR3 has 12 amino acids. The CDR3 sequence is CAARRSGDEQYF. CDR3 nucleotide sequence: TGTGCGGCTAGGAGGAGCGGGGACGAGCAGTACTTC.

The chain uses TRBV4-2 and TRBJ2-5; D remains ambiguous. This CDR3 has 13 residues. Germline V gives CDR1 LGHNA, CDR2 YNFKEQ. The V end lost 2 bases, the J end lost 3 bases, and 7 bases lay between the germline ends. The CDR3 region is CASSQRQKETQYF. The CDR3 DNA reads TGTGCCAGCAGCCAACGGCAAAAAGAGACCCAGTACTTC.

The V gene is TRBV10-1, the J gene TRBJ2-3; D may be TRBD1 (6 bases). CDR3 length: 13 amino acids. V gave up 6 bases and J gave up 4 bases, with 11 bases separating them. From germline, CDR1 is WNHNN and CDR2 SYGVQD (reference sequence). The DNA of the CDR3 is TGCGCCAGCAGAAACCAGGGGTCAGATACGCAGTATTTT. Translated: CASRNQGSDTQYF.

This CDR3 reads CASSGVTSLTDTQYF. The CDR3 DNA reads as TGTGCCAGCAGTGGGGTGACATCCCTCACAGATACGCAGTATTTT. The V and J genes are TRBV2 and TRBJ2-3; D gene unclear. V lost 4 bases and J lost 2, with 13 bases in between. Germline values: CDR1 SNHLY, CDR2 FYNNEI. The CDR3 spans 15 residues. The whole variable domain, filled in from reference TRBV2 and TRBJ2-3, reads EPEVTQTPSHQVTQMGQEVILRCVPISNHLYFYWYRQILGQKVEFLVSFYNNEISEKSEIFDDQFSVERPDGSNFTLKIRSTKLEDSAMYFCASSGVTSLTDTQYFGPGTRLTVL.